Listed here are 10 T cell receptor beta chains from one sample, sequenced in a study of blood T cell repertoires in COVID-19. Some clones are missing from TCRdb's copy, which holds only in-frame ones; the method was immunoSEQ multiplex PCR. The profile shows 250,000 or so clones, about 90% of them singletons. The sample consisted of peripheral blood. These receptors all come from an elderly man with acute or convalescent COVID-19.

This sequence joins TRBV29-1 and TRBJ1-4; 8 bases map to TRBD1. The germline CDR1 and CDR2 sequences are SQVTM and ANQGSEA. The V gene end was trimmed by 6 bases and the J gene end by 7 bases; junction bases not matched to a gene: 10. The length of the CDR3 is 14 residues. The CDR3 is CSVAPGGEGEKLFF. Here the CDR3 DNA reads TGCAGCGTGGCGCCAGGGGGCGAGGGTGAAAAACTGTTTTTT. Complete variable domain (other parts from reference TRBV29-1 and TRBJ1-4): SAVISQKPSRDICQRGTSLTIQCQVDSQVTMMFWYRQQPGQSLTLIATANQGSEATYESGFVIDKFPISRPNLTFSTLTVSNMSPEDSSIYLCSVAPGGEGEKLFFGSGTQLSVL.

This chain links TRBV14 with TRBJ1-4, with 8 bases that match TRBD1. Germline CDR1 is SGHDN and CDR2 is FVKESK. J lost 5 bases, V lost 1 base, and 3 bases had no gene match. This CDR3 is 15 amino acids long. The CDR3 bases are TGTGCCAGCAGCCAAGTCGGGACAGGAAATGAAAAACTGTTTTTT. This gives the protein CASSQVGTGNEKLFF. Filled out from reference TRBV14 and TRBJ1-4, the complete variable domain reads EAGVTQFPSHSVIEKGQTVTLRCDPISGHDNLYWYRRVMGKEIKFLLHFVKESKQDESGMPNNRFLAERTGGTYSTLKVQPAELEDSGVYFCASSQVGTGNEKLFFGSGTQLSVL.

This chain links TRBV9 with TRBJ2-2; D is unclear. Germline-derived CDR1 and CDR2 are SGDLS and YYNGEE. Trimming pared 0 bases from V and 9 bases from J, leaving 12 bases between. CDR3 length: 14 amino acids. The CDR3 coding sequence is TGTGCCAGCAGCGTAGATGCGGTGGTGAGGGAGCTGTTTTTT. It yields the protein CASSVDAVVRELFF.

The chain links TRBV18 to TRBJ1-1; unclear D gene. The CDR3 covers 13 residues. The V end lost 4 bases, the J end lost 8 bases, and 14 bases lay between the germline ends. In germline, CDR1 is KGHSH, CDR2 LQKENI. CDR3: CASSLGFGEEAFF. For the CDR3, the DNA is TGTGCCAGCTCACTGGGGTTTGGGGAGGAAGCTTTCTTT. The full variable domain, rest sourced from reference TRBV18 and TRBJ1-1, is NAGVMQNPRHLVRRRGQEARLRCSPMKGHSHVYWYRQLPEEGLKFMVYLQKENIIDESGMPKERFSAEFPKEGPSILRIQQVVRGDSAAYFCASSLGFGEEAFFGQGTRLTVV.

The chain joins TRBV6-2 or TRBV6-3 to TRBJ2-7; 9 positions agree with TRBD2. With V trimmed by 0 bases and J by 6 bases, 12 bases remained unmatched. Germline-derived CDR1 and CDR2 are MNHEY and SVGEGT. The CDR3 has 17 amino acids. CDR3 protein: CASSYSTVASGIAEQYF. The CDR3 DNA sequence: TGTGCCAGCAGTTACTCCACGGTGGCTAGCGGGATCGCCGAGCAGTACTTC.

This clone was counted a single time. This chain joins TRBV3-1 (or the pseudogene TRBV3-2) and TRBJ2-7, with D perhaps matching TRBD2 (6 bases). The V end lost 0 bases, the J end lost 2 bases, and 11 bases lay between the germline ends. Germline V gene data show CDR1 as LGHDT and CDR2 as YNNKEL (reference sequence). This CDR3 region has 15 residues. CDR3 region: CASSQESLATYEQYF. The CDR3 bases are TGTGCCAGCAGCCAAGAAAGCCTAGCGACCTACGAGCAGTACTTC.

The chain is built from TRBV28 and TRBJ1-5; possible D gene TRBD1, 6 bases. V lost 4 bases to trimming and J lost 3 bases, with 13 bases between them. Germline V gene sequence: CDR1 MDHEN, CDR2 SYDVKM. The CDR3 spans 15 residues. CDR3 bases: TGTGCCAGCAGTTCCTCCAGGGGCGTCAATCAGCCCCAGCATTTT. Its protein is CASSSSRGVNQPQHF.

This chain connects TRBV28 to TRBJ1-2; TRBD1 matches 11 bases. Germline CDR1 MDHEN, CDR2 SYDVKM. J lost 8 bases, V lost 4 bases, and 9 bases had no gene match. This CDR3 spans 15 amino acids. This CDR3 is CASSSTGTGGIGYTF. In DNA, the CDR3 is TGTGCCAGCAGTTCTACCGGGACAGGGGGAATCGGCTACACCTTC.

The V call is TRBV15, the J call TRBJ2-5; the D gene is possibly TRBD2 (5 bases). The CDR3 extends over 15 amino acids. V dropped 0 bases and J dropped 5 bases, with 13 bases sitting between them. Germline CDR1 LNHNV, CDR2 YYDKDF (reference sequence). The CDR3 coding sequence is TGTGCCACCAGCAGAGATCCGGGAACTGTGGAGACCCAGTACTTC. It codes for CATSRDPGTVETQYF.

This sequence joins TRBV5-8 and TRBJ1-1, with TRBD1 matching 9 bases. The CDR3 loop spans 16 amino acids. CDR1 is SGHTS and CDR2 is YDEGEE in the germline V gene. V was pared by 4 bases and J by 0 bases, with 7 bases of the junction left unmatched. CDR3 DNA: TGTGCCAGCAGCCTCTGGACAGGGGTTTTGAACACTGAAGCTTTCTTT. Translating it yields CASSLWTGVLNTEAFF.